The rows below give T cell receptor beta chains drawn from one sample of a study of T cell responses to AZD1222 COVID-19 vaccine. TCRdb's copy holds only in-frame clones and misses some; the assay was immunoSEQ multiplex PCR. The repertoire holds about 120,000 clones, approximately 93% seen once, with 2.9% in the top ten. Sequenced here: peripheral blood, sampled on day 0 of AZD1222 vaccination. All receptors come from an adult in good health. Both conserved end residues are part of each CDR3. D genes are given only for firm matches. The size field is filled for only some rows; it gives once, few, many or a size class.

length: 17
V: TRBV28
D: NA
size: NA
J: TRBJ2-7
DNA: TGTGCCAGCAGTTTACCACAGGCGACCTTCAATTCCTACGAGCAGTACTTC
CDR3: CASSLPQATFNSYEQYF

length: 16
V: TRBV5-1
D: NA
size: NA
J: TRBJ2-5
DNA: TGCGCCAGCAGGGGGGCCGCAGGGTATGGGAAAGAGACCCAGTACTTC
CDR3: CASRGAAGYGKETQYF

length: 15
V: TRBV6-2/TRBV6-3
D: TRBD1
size: NA
J: TRBJ1-2
DNA: TGTGCCAGCAGTTATAATGCAGGGGGGCTCTATGGCTACACCTTC
CDR3: CASSYNAGGLYGYTF

length: 14
V: TRBV5-4
D: TRBD1
size: NA
J: TRBJ1-2
DNA: TGTGCCAGCAGCTCGGGGGGGACAGACTATGGCTACACCTTC
CDR3: CASSSGGTDYGYTF

length: 14
V: TRBV6-6
D: NA
size: NA
J: TRBJ1-3
DNA: TGTGCCAGCAGTTACTCGGCGTCTGGAAACACCATATATTTT
CDR3: CASSYSASGNTIYF

length: 13
V: TRBV5-1
D: NA
size: NA
J: TRBJ1-1
DNA: TGCGCCAGCAGCGGTACGGTGGACACTGAAGCTTTCTTT
CDR3: CASSGTVDTEAFF

length: 11
V: TRBV6-5
D: NA
size: NA
J: TRBJ2-7
DNA: TGTGCCAGCGGAGTCGGTGACGAGCAGTACTTC
CDR3: CASGVGDEQYF

length: 16
V: TRBV2
D: TRBD2
size: NA
J: TRBJ2-3
DNA: TGTGCCAGCAGAGAAATTAGCGGGGGAATTACAGATACGCAGTATTTT
CDR3: CASREISGGITDTQYF

length: 12
V: TRBV27
D: NA
size: NA
J: TRBJ1-3
DNA: TGTGCCACCCAAGACTCTGGAAACACCATATATTTT
CDR3: CATQDSGNTIYF

length: 15
V: TRBV7-3
D: NA
size: NA
J: TRBJ2-1
DNA: TGTGCCAGCAGCTTAAACTCGGACTCCTACAATGAGCAGTTCTTC
CDR3: CASSLNSDSYNEQFF

length: 12
V: TRBV3-1/TRBV3-2
D: NA
size: NA
J: TRBJ2-2
DNA: TGTGCCACCACACGTGGCACCGGGGAGCTGTTTTTT
CDR3: CATTRGTGELFF

length: 15
V: TRBV30
D: TRBD1
size: NA
J: TRBJ1-5
DNA: TGTGCCTGGAGTGCTGACAGGGGGCAGGGTCAGCCCCAGCATTTT
CDR3: CAWSADRGQGQPQHF

length: 13
V: TRBV7-9
D: NA
size: once
J: TRBJ1-2
DNA: TGTGCCAGCACCCCAGTCCCGGGTCACGGCTACACCTTC
CDR3: CASTPVPGHGYTF

length: 18
V: TRBV24-1
D: TRBD2
size: NA
J: TRBJ2-1
DNA: TGTGCCACCAGTGATCCAACTAGCGGCCCGGAGGGGGGGCATGAGCAGTTCTTC
CDR3: CATSDPTSGPEGGHEQFF

length: 15
V: TRBV7-6
D: NA
size: NA
J: TRBJ1-1
DNA: TGTGCCAGCAGCTTAGAGGGGGTAGAAGGCACTGAAGCTTTCTTT
CDR3: CASSLEGVEGTEAFF

length: 15
V: TRBV5-1
D: TRBD1
size: once
J: TRBJ1-2
DNA: TGCGCCAGCAGCTTGGAGCAGGGGGGCTACTATGGCTACACCTTC
CDR3: CASSLEQGGYYGYTF

length: 14
V: TRBV6-6
D: NA
size: NA
J: TRBJ1-3
DNA: TGTGCCAGCAGTTCCACGGGATCGGGAAACACCATATATTTT
CDR3: CASSSTGSGNTIYF

length: 16
V: TRBV10-1
D: NA
size: NA
J: TRBJ2-1
DNA: TGCGCCAGCAGTGAGAAAGTGCTTAGCTCCTACAATGAGCAGTTCTTC
CDR3: CASSEKVLSSYNEQFF

length: 17
V: TRBV20-1
D: NA
size: NA
J: TRBJ1-5
DNA: TGCAGTGCTAGTCCCCCGGGGGGAGGGGAGGGCAATCAGCCCCAGCATTTT
CDR3: CSASPPGGGEGNQPQHF

length: 16
V: TRBV13
D: TRBD1
size: NA
J: TRBJ1-1
DNA: TGTGCCAGCAGCCCCCAAAGGACAGGGCTGAACACTGAAGCTTTCTTT
CDR3: CASSPQRTGLNTEAFF

length: 15
V: TRBV30
D: NA
size: NA
J: TRBJ1-6
DNA: TGTGCCTGGAGTGTACGAGCAGGGGTAAATTCACCCCTCCACTTT
CDR3: CAWSVRAGVNSPLHF

length: 16
V: TRBV7-6
D: TRBD1
size: once
J: TRBJ1-6
DNA: TGTGCCAGCAGCTTAGGACAGGGGTTGCAGGAATCACCCCTCCACTTT
CDR3: CASSLGQGLQESPLHF

length: 15
V: TRBV19
D: NA
size: NA
J: TRBJ1-1
DNA: TGTGCCAGTACCACCCTATCCCCAGTGAGGTATGGAGCTTTCTTT
CDR3: CASTTLSPVRYGAFF

length: 13
V: TRBV11-3
D: NA
size: NA
J: TRBJ2-3
DNA: TGTGCCAGCAGCCCCCGGCCGGACCAGGCGCAGTATTTT
CDR3: CASSPRPDQAQYF

length: 13
V: TRBV5-1
D: NA
size: few
J: TRBJ1-1
DNA: TGCGCCAGCAGCTTCCAGCTGAACACTGAAGCTTTCTTT
CDR3: CASSFQLNTEAFF

length: 13
V: TRBV12-3/TRBV12-4
D: TRBD1
size: once
J: TRBJ2-1
DNA: TGTGCCAGCAGTACGACAGGGGGTCATGAGCAGTTCTTC
CDR3: CASSTTGGHEQFF

length: 14
V: TRBV20-1
D: NA
size: once
J: TRBJ2-2
DNA: TGCAGTGCTAGTGGGGCCTTCGGAACCGGGGAGCTGTTTTTT
CDR3: CSASGAFGTGELFF

length: 13
V: TRBV28
D: NA
size: NA
J: TRBJ1-1
DNA: TGTGCCAGCAGTTCCCTGGACAGCGGGGAAGCTTTCTTT
CDR3: CASSSLDSGEAFF

length: 13
V: TRBV10-3
D: NA
size: NA
J: TRBJ1-1
DNA: TGTGCCATCAGTGGTATATCAGGGGTGGAAGCTTTCTTT
CDR3: CAISGISGVEAFF

length: 14
V: TRBV7-2
D: NA
size: NA
J: TRBJ2-3
DNA: TGTGCCAGCAGCTTGGACATTTCCACAGATACGCAGTATTTT
CDR3: CASSLDISTDTQYF

length: 15
V: TRBV4-1
D: NA
size: NA
J: TRBJ2-7
DNA: TGCGCCAGCAGCCAAGTCCAGGGTACGGCGTACGAGCAGTACTTC
CDR3: CASSQVQGTAYEQYF

length: 13
V: TRBV5-1
D: TRBD1
size: NA
J: TRBJ2-1
DNA: TGCGCCAGCAGCTTGGACAGGGGGAATGAGCAGTTCTTC
CDR3: CASSLDRGNEQFF

length: 13
V: TRBV9
D: NA
size: NA
J: TRBJ1-1
DNA: TGTGCCAGCAGTCGGGACACGTACACTGAAGCTTTCTTT
CDR3: CASSRDTYTEAFF

length: 16
V: TRBV3-1/TRBV3-2
D: TRBD1
size: large
J: TRBJ2-7
DNA: TGTGCCAGCAGCCAGGAACCGACAGGGGGAGGGTACGAGCAGTACTTC
CDR3: CASSQEPTGGGYEQYF

length: 14
V: TRBV6-5
D: NA
size: once
J: TRBJ1-3
DNA: TGTGCCAGCAGTTACCCCGGGGCCGGAAACACCATATATTTT
CDR3: CASSYPGAGNTIYF

length: 14
V: TRBV7-9
D: NA
size: once
J: TRBJ2-5
DNA: TGTGCCAGCAGCTTCGGTTCAGGGTTGGAGACCCAGTACTTC
CDR3: CASSFGSGLETQYF

length: 12
V: TRBV11-2
D: NA
size: NA
J: TRBJ1-1
DNA: TGTGCCAGCAGCCTGACAGGTGAAAAAGCTTTCTTT
CDR3: CASSLTGEKAFF

length: 16
V: TRBV28
D: NA
size: NA
J: TRBJ1-3
DNA: TGTGCCAGCAGTGCCTCACTGAGGAGCTCTGGAAACACCATATATTTT
CDR3: CASSASLRSSGNTIYF

length: 15
V: TRBV28
D: NA
size: NA
J: TRBJ1-1
DNA: TGTGCCAGCAGTTTCCCGCAGGGTATGAACACTGAAGCTTTCTTT
CDR3: CASSFPQGMNTEAFF

length: 13
V: TRBV6-5
D: TRBD1
size: once
J: TRBJ1-2
DNA: TGTGCCAGCGGGGACAGGCTTAACTATGGCTACACCTTC
CDR3: CASGDRLNYGYTF

length: 17
V: TRBV4-2
D: NA
size: NA
J: TRBJ1-5
DNA: TGTGCCAGCAGCCAAGATCCAGGGCCATATAGCAATCAGCCCCAGCATTTT
CDR3: CASSQDPGPYSNQPQHF

length: 13
V: TRBV24-1
D: NA
size: NA
J: TRBJ2-2
DNA: TGTGCCACCAGTGATTTGCGGGGCGGGGAGCTGTTTTTT
CDR3: CATSDLRGGELFF

length: 12
V: TRBV30
D: NA
size: NA
J: TRBJ2-5
DNA: TGTGCCTGGAGTGTAGGGAAAAAGACCCAGTACTTC
CDR3: CAWSVGKKTQYF

length: 19
V: TRBV6-1
D: TRBD1
size: NA
J: TRBJ1-4
DNA: TGTGCCAGCAGTGAAGGAGGGTGGACAGGGTTACCGATCGGGCGAAAACTGTTTTTT
CDR3: CASSEGGWTGLPIGRKLFF

length: 12
V: TRBV12-3/TRBV12-4
D: TRBD1
size: NA
J: TRBJ1-5
DNA: TGTGCCAGCAGCGACAGGGGGGCGCCCCAGCATTTT
CDR3: CASSDRGAPQHF

length: 13
V: TRBV29-1
D: NA
size: once
J: TRBJ1-1
DNA: TGCAGCGCCGAAACCCATAAGTACACTGAAGCTTTCTTT
CDR3: CSAETHKYTEAFF

length: 17
V: TRBV9
D: TRBD2
size: NA
J: TRBJ2-7
DNA: TGTGCCAGCAGCGTGGGACTAGCGGGAGGGGCCTCCTACGAGCAGTACTTC
CDR3: CASSVGLAGGASYEQYF

length: 15
V: TRBV7-9
D: NA
size: NA
J: TRBJ2-7
DNA: TGTGCCAGCAGCAACCCACTAGGGGCCTCCTACGAGCAGTACTTC
CDR3: CASSNPLGASYEQYF

length: 16
V: TRBV9
D: TRBD1
size: NA
J: TRBJ1-1
DNA: TGTGCCAGCAGCGCTCACTCCGGGACAGCGAACACTGAAGCTTTCTTT
CDR3: CASSAHSGTANTEAFF

length: 15
V: TRBV5-4
D: TRBD2
size: NA
J: TRBJ2-7
DNA: TGTGCCAGCAGCTTCCATAGCGGGAGAAGTTACGAGCAGTACTTC
CDR3: CASSFHSGRSYEQYF

length: 13
V: TRBV27
D: NA
size: once
J: TRBJ2-7
DNA: TGTGCCAGCAGTTTAGCAGGAGGATACGAGCAGTACTTC
CDR3: CASSLAGGYEQYF

length: 16
V: TRBV5-4
D: TRBD2
size: NA
J: TRBJ2-3
DNA: TGTGCCAGCAGCCCGGCCGGGACTAGCGGGAAGGATACGCAGTATTTT
CDR3: CASSPAGTSGKDTQYF

length: 14
V: TRBV28
D: TRBD2
size: NA
J: TRBJ2-4
DNA: TGTGCCAGCAATTATGCGGGAGTGGTGAACATTCAGTACTTC
CDR3: CASNYAGVVNIQYF

length: 11
V: TRBV7-8
D: NA
size: few
J: TRBJ2-7
DNA: TGTGCCAGCAGCTCAGGGCGCGAGCAGTACTTC
CDR3: CASSSGREQYF

length: 15
V: TRBV30
D: NA
size: NA
J: TRBJ2-1
DNA: TGTGCCTGGACTTCCATAGTCCGGTCGGGCAATGAGCAGTTCTTC
CDR3: CAWTSIVRSGNEQFF

length: 14
V: TRBV7-3
D: NA
size: NA
J: TRBJ2-3
DNA: TGTGCCAGCAGCAAACGCGGGCAGACAGATACGCAGTATTTT
CDR3: CASSKRGQTDTQYF

length: 12
V: TRBV5-5
D: NA
size: NA
J: TRBJ2-7
DNA: TGTGCCAGCAGCTTAAACGGGTATGAGCAGTACTTC
CDR3: CASSLNGYEQYF

length: 13
V: TRBV2
D: TRBD1
size: NA
J: TRBJ1-4
DNA: TGTGCCAGCAGGGACAGGGCCAGCGGGAAACTGTTTTTT
CDR3: CASRDRASGKLFF

length: 13
V: TRBV2
D: NA
size: NA
J: TRBJ2-7
DNA: TGTGCCAGCCGGGGTTTCGGGTCCTACGAGCAGTACTTC
CDR3: CASRGFGSYEQYF